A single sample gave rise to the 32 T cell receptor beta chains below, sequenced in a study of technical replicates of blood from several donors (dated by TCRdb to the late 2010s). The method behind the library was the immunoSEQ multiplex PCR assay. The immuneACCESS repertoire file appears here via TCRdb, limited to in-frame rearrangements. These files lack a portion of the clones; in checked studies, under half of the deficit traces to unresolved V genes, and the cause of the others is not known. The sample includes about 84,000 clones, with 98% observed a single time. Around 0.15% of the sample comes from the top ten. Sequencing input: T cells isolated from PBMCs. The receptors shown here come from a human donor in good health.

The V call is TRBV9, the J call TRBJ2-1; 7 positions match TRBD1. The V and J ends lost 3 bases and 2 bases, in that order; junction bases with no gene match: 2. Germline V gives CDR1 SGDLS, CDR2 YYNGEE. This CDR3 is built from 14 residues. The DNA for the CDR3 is TGTGCCAGCAGCGAACAGGGGACCTACAATGAGCAGTTCTTC. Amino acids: CASSEQGTYNEQFF.

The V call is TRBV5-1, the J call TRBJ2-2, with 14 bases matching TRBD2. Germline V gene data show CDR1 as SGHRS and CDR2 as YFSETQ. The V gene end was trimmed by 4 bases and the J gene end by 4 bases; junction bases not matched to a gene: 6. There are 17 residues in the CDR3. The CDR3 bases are TGCGCCAGCAGCCAGGGACTAGCGGGAGATGGCACCGGGGAGCTGTTTTTT. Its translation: CASSQGLAGDGTGELFF. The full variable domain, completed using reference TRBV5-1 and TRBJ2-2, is KAGVTQTPRYLIKTRGQQVTLSCSPISGHRSVSWYQQTPGQGLQFLFEYFSETQRNKGNFPGRFSGRQFSNSRSEMNVSTLELGDSALYLCASSQGLAGDGTGELFFGEGSRLTVL.

The CDR3 nucleotides read TGTGCCAGCACCTTCGGATTTCAGGGGGTGAGCACTGAAGCTTTCTTT. Translating gives CASTFGFQGVSTEAFF. This chain links TRBV11-3 with TRBJ1-1; 7 bases fit TRBD1. The CDR3 consists of 16 residues. The trim removed 7 bases at V and 4 bases at J, leaving 15 bases unmatched. The germline gives CDR1 SGHNT, CDR2 YENEEA.

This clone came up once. CDR3 nucleotide sequence: TGCGCCAGCAGTGAGTCGATTGTAACAGGTGAAGCTTTCTTT. It translates to CASSESIVTGEAFF. The V and J genes are TRBV10-1 and TRBJ1-1; weak D call: TRBD1 (5 bases). Germline assignment: CDR1 WNHNN and CDR2 SYGVQD (reference sequence). The length of the CDR3 is 14 residues. Deletions cut 0 bases from V and 7 bases from J, with 12 bases between.

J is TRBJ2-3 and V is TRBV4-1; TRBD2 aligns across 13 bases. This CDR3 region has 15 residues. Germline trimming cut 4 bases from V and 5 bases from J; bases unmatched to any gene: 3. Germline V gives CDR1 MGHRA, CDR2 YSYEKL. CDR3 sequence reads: CASSPGLAGRDTQYF. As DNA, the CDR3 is TGCGCCAGCAGCCCGGGACTAGCGGGGAGAGATACGCAGTATTTT.

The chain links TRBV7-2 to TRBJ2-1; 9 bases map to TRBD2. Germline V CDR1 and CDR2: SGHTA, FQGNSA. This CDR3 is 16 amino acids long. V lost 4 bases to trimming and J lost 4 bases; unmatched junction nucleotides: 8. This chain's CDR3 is CASSSIAGVPYNEQFF. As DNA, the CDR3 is TGTGCCAGCAGCTCCATAGCGGGAGTTCCGTACAATGAGCAGTTCTTC. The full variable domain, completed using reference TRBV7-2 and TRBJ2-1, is GAGVSQSPSNKVTEKGKDVELRCDPISGHTALYWYRQSLGQGLEFLIYFQGNSAPDKSGLPSDRFSAERTGGSVSTLTIQRTQQEDSAVYLCASSSIAGVPYNEQFFGPGTRLTVL.

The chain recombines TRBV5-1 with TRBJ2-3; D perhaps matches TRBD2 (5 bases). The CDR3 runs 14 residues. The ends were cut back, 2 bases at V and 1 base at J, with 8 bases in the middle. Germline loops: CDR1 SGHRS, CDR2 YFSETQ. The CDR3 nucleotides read TGCGCCAGCAGCTTTGGTAGCGGCACAGATACGCAGTATTTT. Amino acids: CASSFGSGTDTQYF.

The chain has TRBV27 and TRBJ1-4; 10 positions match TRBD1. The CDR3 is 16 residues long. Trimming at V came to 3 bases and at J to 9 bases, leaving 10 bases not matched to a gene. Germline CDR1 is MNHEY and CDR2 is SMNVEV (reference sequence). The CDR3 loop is CASSFSGTGEEKKLFF. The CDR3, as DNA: TGTGCCAGCAGTTTTTCCGGGACAGGGGAGGAGAAAAAACTGTTTTTT. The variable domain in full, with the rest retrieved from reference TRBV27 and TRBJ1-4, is EAQVTQNPRYLITVTGKKLTVTCSQNMNHEYMSWYRQDPGLGLRQIYYSMNVEVTDKGDVPEGYKVSRKEKRNFPLILESPSPNQTSLYFCASSFSGTGEEKKLFFGSGTQLSVL.

This chain's CDR3 is CASSPGGRLAGANVLTF. The DNA for the CDR3 is TGCGCCAGCAGCCCGGGCGGGAGGCTAGCTGGGGCCAACGTCCTGACTTTC. J is TRBJ2-6 and V is TRBV4-1; 8 positions agree with TRBD2. The CDR3 runs 17 residues. The V gene's germline CDR1 is MGHRA and CDR2 YSYEKL. The junction had 7 bases not matched to a gene; V was cut back by 4 bases and J by 2 bases.

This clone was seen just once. CDR3 DNA sequence: TGTGCCAGCAGTTTACATGGGGAGCTGTTTTTT. It codes for CASSLHGELFF. The chain uses TRBV2 and TRBJ2-2; D gene ambiguous. This CDR3 has 11 residues. Germline CDR1 reads SNHLY; CDR2 reads FYNNEI. Trimming pared 5 bases from V and 8 bases from J, leaving 6 bases between.

The CDR3 nucleotides are TGTGCCTGGAGCTGGCTGGGGACAGAGGCCACTGAAGCTTTCTTT. Translation: CAWSWLGTEATEAFF. This rearrangement joins TRBV30 to TRBJ1-1; TRBD1 matches 7 bases. The J segment lost 4 bases and the V segment lost 3 bases, leaving 11 bases of the junction unmatched. The germline V gene encodes CDR1 GTSNPN and CDR2 SVGIG (reference sequence). This CDR3 contains 15 residues.

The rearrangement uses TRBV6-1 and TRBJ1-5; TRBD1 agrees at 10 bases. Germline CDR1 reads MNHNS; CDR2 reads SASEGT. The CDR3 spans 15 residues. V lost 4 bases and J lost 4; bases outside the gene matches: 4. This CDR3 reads CASSVGDRGNQPQHF. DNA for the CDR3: TGTGCCAGCAGTGTAGGGGACAGGGGAAATCAGCCCCAGCATTTT.

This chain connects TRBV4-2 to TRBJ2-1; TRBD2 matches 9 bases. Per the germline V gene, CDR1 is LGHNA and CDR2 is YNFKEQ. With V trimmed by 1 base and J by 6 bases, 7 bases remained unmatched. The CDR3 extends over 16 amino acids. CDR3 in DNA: TGTGCCAGCAGCCAAGGGAAGGCGGGGGGGGCCAATGAGCAGTTCTTC. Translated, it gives CASSQGKAGGANEQFF.

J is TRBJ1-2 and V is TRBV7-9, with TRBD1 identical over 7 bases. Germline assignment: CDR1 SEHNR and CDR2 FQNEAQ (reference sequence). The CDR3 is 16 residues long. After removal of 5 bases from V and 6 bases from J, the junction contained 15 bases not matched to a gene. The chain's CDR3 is CASSPTRDRVMDGYTF. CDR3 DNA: TGTGCCAGCAGCCCCACCCGTGACAGGGTCATGGATGGCTACACCTTC.

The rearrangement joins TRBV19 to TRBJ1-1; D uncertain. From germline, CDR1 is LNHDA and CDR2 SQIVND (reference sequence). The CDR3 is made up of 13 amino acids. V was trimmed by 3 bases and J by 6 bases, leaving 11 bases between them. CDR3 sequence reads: CASSIGFFSEAFF. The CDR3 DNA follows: TGTGCCAGTAGTATCGGGTTCTTCTCTGAAGCTTTCTTT.

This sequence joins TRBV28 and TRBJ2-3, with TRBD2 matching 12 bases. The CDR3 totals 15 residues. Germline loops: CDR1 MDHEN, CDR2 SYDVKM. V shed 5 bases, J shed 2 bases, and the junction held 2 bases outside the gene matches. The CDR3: CASSGLAGNTDTQYF. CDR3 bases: TGTGCCAGCAGTGGACTAGCGGGAAACACAGATACGCAGTATTTT.

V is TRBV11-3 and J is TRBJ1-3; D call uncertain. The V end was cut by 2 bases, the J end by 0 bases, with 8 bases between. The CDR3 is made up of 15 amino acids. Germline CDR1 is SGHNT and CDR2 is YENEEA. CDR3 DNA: TGTGCCAGCAGCTTATACTCTGTCTCTGGAAACACCATATATTTT. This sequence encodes CASSLYSVSGNTIYF.

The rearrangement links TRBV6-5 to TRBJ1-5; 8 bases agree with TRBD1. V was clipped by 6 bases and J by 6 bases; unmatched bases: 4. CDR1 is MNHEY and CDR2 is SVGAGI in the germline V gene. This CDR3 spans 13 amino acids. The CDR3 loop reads CASSPGGFQPQHF. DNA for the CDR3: TGTGCCAGCAGCCCAGGGGGCTTTCAGCCCCAGCATTTT.

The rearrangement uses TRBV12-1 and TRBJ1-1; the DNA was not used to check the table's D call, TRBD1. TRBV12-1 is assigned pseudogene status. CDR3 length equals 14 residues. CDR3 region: CASSFEGQGTEAFF. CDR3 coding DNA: TGTGCCAGCAGCTTTGAGGGGCAGGGTACTGAAGCTTTCTTT.

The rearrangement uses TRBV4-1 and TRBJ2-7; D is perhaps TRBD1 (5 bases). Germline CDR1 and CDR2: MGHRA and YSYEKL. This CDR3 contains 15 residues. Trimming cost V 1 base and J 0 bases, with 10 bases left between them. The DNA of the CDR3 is TGCGCCAGCAGCCAAGGCAGGGTTAGCTCCTACGAGCAGTACTTC. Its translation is CASSQGRVSSYEQYF.

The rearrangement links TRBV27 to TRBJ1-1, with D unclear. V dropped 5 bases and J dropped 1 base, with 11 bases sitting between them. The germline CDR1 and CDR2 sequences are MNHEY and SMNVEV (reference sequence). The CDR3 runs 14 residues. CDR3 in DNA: TGTGCCAGCAGTAAAAACGGTGGGAACACTGAAGCTTTCTTT. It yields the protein CASSKNGGNTEAFF.

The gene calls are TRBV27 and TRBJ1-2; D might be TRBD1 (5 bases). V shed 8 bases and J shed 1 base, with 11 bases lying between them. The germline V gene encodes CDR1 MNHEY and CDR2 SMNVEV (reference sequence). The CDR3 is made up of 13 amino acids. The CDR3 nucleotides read TGTGCCAGCGCCTCAAGGGGTAACTATGGCTACACCTTC. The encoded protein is CASASRGNYGYTF.

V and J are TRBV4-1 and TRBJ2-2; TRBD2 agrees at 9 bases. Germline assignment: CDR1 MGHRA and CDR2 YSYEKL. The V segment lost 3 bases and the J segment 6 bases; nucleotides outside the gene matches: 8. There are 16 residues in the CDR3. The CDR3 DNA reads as TGCGCCAGCAGCCAGAAGCGGGAGGTTAACTCCGGGGAGCTGTTTTTT. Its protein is CASSQKREVNSGELFF.

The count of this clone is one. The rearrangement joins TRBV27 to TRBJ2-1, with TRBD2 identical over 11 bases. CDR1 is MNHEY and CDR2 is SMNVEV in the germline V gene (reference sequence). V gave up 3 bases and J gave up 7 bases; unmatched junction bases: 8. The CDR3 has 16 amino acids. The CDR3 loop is CASSFLLPSGRNEQFF. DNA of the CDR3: TGTGCCAGCAGTTTCCTCCTTCCTAGCGGGAGGAATGAGCAGTTCTTC.

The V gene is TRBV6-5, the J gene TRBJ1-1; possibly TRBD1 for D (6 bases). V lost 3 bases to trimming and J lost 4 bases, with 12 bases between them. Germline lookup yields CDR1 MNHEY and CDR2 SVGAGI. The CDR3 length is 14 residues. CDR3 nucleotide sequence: TGTGCCAGCAGTTATCAGGGGTTTACCACTGAAGCTTTCTTT. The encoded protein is CASSYQGFTTEAFF.

The CDR3 is CASSLGRLPDYEQYF. The CDR3 coding sequence is TGTGCCAGCAGTTTAGGTCGACTGCCCGACTACGAGCAGTACTTC. The rearrangement links TRBV28 to TRBJ2-7; D unresolved. The germline CDR1 and CDR2 sequences are MDHEN and SYDVKM. The CDR3 extends over 15 amino acids. V shed 2 bases and J shed 3 bases, with 14 bases lying between them.

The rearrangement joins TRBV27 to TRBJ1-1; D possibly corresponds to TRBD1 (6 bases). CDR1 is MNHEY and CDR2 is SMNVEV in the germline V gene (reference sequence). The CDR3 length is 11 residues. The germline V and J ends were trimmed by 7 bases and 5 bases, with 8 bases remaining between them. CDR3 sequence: CASMRGTEAFF. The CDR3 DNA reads TGTGCCAGCATGAGGGGGACTGAAGCTTTCTTT.

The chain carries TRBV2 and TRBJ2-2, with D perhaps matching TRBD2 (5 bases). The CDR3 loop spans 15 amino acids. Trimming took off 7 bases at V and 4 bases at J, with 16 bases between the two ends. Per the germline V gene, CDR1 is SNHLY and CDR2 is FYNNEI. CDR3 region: CASTKTGIPTGELFF. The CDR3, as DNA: TGTGCCAGCACCAAGACCGGGATCCCCACCGGGGAGCTGTTTTTT. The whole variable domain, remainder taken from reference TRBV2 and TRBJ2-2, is EPEVTQTPSHQVTQMGQEVILRCVPISNHLYFYWYRQILGQKVEFLVSFYNNEISEKSEIFDDQFSVERPDGSNFTLKIRSTKLEDSAMYFCASTKTGIPTGELFFGEGSRLTVL.

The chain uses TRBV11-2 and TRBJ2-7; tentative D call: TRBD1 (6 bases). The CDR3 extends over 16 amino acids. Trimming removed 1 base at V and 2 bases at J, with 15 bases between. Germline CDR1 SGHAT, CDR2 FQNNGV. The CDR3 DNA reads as TGTGCCAGCAGCTTAGGCAACACAGGGAATCCCTACGAGCAGTACTTC. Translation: CASSLGNTGNPYEQYF.

This CDR3 reads CASSMRDRDGYTF. The CDR3 nucleotides are TGTGCCAGTAGTATGCGGGACAGGGATGGCTACACCTTC. The chain is built from TRBV19 and TRBJ1-2, with 9 positions matching TRBD1. Germline CDR1 LNHDA, CDR2 SQIVND (reference sequence). This CDR3 spans 13 amino acids. The ends lost 3 bases at V and 6 bases at J; junction bases unmatched: 2.

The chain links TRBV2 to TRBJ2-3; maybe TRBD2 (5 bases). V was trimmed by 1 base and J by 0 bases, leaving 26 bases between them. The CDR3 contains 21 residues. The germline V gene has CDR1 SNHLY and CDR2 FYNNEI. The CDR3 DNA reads TGTGCCAGCAGTGAAGGTACTTTAGGCGGGTACTGGGGAAGCAGCACAGATACGCAGTATTTT. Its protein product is CASSEGTLGGYWGSSTDTQYF.

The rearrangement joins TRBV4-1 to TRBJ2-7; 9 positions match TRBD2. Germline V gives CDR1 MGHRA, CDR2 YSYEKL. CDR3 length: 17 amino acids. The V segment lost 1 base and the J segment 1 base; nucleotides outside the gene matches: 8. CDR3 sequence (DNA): TGCGCCAGCAGCCAAGGAGGTGGCCTAGCGGGGTCCTACGAGCAGTACTTC. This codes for CASSQGGGLAGSYEQYF.